Here is one T cell receptor beta chain with its context. These data belong to a study of blood T cell repertoires in COVID-19. About the research overall: Acute and convalescent COVID-19 specimens originated in the United States, Italy and Spain.

Measured with immunoSEQ multiplex PCR; TCRdb has only the in-frame clones, and not every one. The sample includes roughly 370,000 clones, around nine tenths of them seen just once. CDR1 LGHNA and CDR2 YSLEER come from the germline V gene. The CDR3 is 21 amino acids. J gave up 0 bases and V 0 bases, and 12 bases lay outside the gene matches. The cohort comprised adults aged roughly 18 to 100 years residing in 20 to 30 US areas. Cohorts were assigned according to the clinical history that participants reported. Resolution of symptoms, clearance, or two negative PCRs was present in recovered Cohort 3 donors.

This TCR derives from a woman between 45 and 65 years old who had recovered from COVID-19. The sequenced sample consisted of PBMCs or T cells enriched from blood (not recorded which). The V call is TRBV4-3, the J call TRBJ2-1; 12 nucleotides align to TRBD1. CDR3 bases: TGCGCCAGCAGCCAAGACATCCCCGGGACAGGGGGCTTTTACTCCTACAATGAGCAGTTCTTC. Translated, it gives CASSQDIPGTGGFYSYNEQFF.